This T cell receptor beta chain was identified in a study of CD8 T cells in ankylosing spondylitis. Study-level points and caveats: A motif of 7 to 9 highly homologous TCR beta variants was seen as apparently characteristic of ankylosing spondylitis blood. Significant enrichment of disease-linked clones was reported in matched ankylosing spondylitis synovial fluid.

TCRdb fed the 5' RACE reads into MiXCR, producing one record per CDR3 protein. The data contain over 60,000 distinct CDR3 sequences, about 5.7% of them seen just once; the ten biggest clones take up approximately 2.1%. At least ten counts were recorded for this clonotype. Antigen specificity is unknown. Trimming at V came to 7 bases and at J to 5 bases, leaving 3 bases not matched to a gene. Germline V gives CDR1 SGHRS, CDR2 YFSETQ. CDR3 length equals 12 residues. The source is a male donor with ankylosing spondylitis or in good health (not recorded which). The specimen was blood, either unsorted or a sorted T cell fraction (not recorded which). V is TRBV5-1 and J is TRBJ2-1; the match to TRBD1 covers 7 bases. The CDR3 loop is CASSGTDNEQFF. CDR3 DNA: TGCGCCAGCTCCGGGACAGACAATGAGCAGTTCTTC.